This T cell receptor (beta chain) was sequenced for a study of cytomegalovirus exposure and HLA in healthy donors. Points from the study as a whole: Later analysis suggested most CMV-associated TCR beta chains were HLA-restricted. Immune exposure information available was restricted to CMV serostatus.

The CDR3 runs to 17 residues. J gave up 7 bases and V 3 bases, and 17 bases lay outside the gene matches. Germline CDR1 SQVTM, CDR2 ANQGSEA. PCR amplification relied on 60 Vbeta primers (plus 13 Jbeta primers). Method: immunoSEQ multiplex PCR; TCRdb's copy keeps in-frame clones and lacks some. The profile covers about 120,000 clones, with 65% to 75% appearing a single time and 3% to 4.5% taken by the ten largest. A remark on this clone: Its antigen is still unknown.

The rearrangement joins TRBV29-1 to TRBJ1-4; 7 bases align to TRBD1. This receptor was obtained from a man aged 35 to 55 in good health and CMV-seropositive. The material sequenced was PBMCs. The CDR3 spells CSVEAGGHSWSGEKLFF. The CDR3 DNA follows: TGCAGCGTTGAGGCAGGGGGACATAGCTGGTCAGGTGAAAAACTGTTTTTT. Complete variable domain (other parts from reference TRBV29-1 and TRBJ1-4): SAVISQKPSRDICQRGTSLTIQCQVDSQVTMMFWYRQQPGQSLTLIATANQGSEATYESGFVIDKFPISRPNLTFSTLTVSNMSPEDSSIYLCSVEAGGHSWSGEKLFFGSGTQLSVL.